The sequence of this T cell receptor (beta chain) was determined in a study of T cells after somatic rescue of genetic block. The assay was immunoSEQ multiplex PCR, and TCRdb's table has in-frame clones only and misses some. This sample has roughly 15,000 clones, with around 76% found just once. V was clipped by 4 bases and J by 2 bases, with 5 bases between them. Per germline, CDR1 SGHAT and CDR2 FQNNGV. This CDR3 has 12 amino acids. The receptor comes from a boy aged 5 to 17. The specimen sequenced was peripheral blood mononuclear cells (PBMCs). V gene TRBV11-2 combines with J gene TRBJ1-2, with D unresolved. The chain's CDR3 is CASSSENYGYTF. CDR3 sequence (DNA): TGTGCCAGCAGCTCGGAAAACTATGGCTACACCTTC.